Listed here is a single TCR beta chain. What it binds is unknown. These data belong to a study of cytomegalovirus exposure and HLA in healthy donors. Across the study: From donors who were HLA-typed, an early data release held around 80 million unique TCRs.

The study ran its PCR with 60 Vbeta and 13 Jbeta primers. Clones were sequenced by immunoSEQ multiplex PCR, and TCRdb holds only the in-frame ones, with some missing. In the table there are 50,000 to 55,000 clones, roughly 53% of which are singletons. This CDR3 contains 14 residues. The V gene end was trimmed by 4 bases and the J gene end by 5 bases; junction bases not matched to a gene: 4. CDR1 SGHDN and CDR2 FVKESK come from the germline V gene. Healthy bone marrow donors made up the cohort. Regarding the study as a whole: V- and J-gene trimming in TCR beta was tied to a missense DCLRE1C variant by an analysis performed later.

The genes are TRBV14 and TRBJ1-3; 8 positions agree with TRBD1. The sequenced sample was PBMCs. The origin of this receptor is a human donor in good health. The CDR3 loop is CASSPRTGRNTIYF. The CDR3 DNA reads TGTGCCAGCAGCCCTAGGACAGGGCGAAACACCATATATTTT.